This T cell receptor beta chain was captured by sequencing in a study of post-analysis software for immune sequencing data. In the study overall: Recorded disease courses covered relapsing-remitting, secondary progressive and progressive-relapsing multiple sclerosis. Some patients had no subtype annotation.

With respect to this clonotype: Antigen: not known.

Libraries were made from TCR beta cDNA, and they carried unique molecular identifiers. TCRdb used MiXCR to reprocess the PCR reads, holding one entry per CDR3 protein. The sample contains just over 250,000 distinct CDR3 sequences, 36% of which appear only once. Overall study results and limits: Elevated frequency relative to controls characterized several TRBV segments in patients, TRBV5-6, TRBV5-1 and TRBV20-1 among them.

Trimming removed 0 bases at V and 2 bases at J, with 8 bases between. Germline lookup yields CDR1 SGHRS and CDR2 YFSETQ. The CDR3 length is 15 residues. The rearrangement links TRBV5-1 to TRBJ1-4; D might be TRBD1 (6 bases). The sample was blood. The sequence was collected from a girl under 18 with multiple sclerosis. CDR3 sequence (DNA): TGCGCCAGCAGCTTGGAAACAGGGACTAATGAAAAACTGTTTTTT. It specifies CASSLETGTNEKLFF.